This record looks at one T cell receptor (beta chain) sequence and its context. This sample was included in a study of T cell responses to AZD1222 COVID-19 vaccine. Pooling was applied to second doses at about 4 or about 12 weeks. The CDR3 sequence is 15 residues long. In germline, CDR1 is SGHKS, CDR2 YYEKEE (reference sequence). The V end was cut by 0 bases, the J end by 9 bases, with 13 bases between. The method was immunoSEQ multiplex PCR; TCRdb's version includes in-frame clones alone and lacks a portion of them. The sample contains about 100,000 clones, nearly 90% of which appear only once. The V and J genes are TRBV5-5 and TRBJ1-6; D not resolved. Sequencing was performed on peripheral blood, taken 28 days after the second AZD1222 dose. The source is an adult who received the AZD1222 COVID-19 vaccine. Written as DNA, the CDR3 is TGTGCCAGCAGCTTGGTCCCGTGGTTAGGTTCACCCCTCCACTTT. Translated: CASSLVPWLGSPLHF.